This record looks at one T cell receptor (beta chain) sequence and its context. The data were obtained in a study of blood T cell repertoires in COVID-19. V lost 4 bases, J lost 7 bases, and 5 bases stayed unmatched. Germline V gives CDR1 SGHRS, CDR2 YFSETQ. The CDR3 contains 15 residues. Libraries were prepared by immunoSEQ multiplex PCR; TCRdb keeps only in-frame clonotypes and omits some of them. The sample holds a few hundred thousand clones, 85% seen once. V is TRBV5-1 and J is TRBJ1-6, with 10 bases fitting TRBD1. This TCR was sampled from a human donor in a cohort sampled during active COVID-19. Sample: peripheral blood. The CDR3 here is CASSGRQGANSPLHF. The CDR3 coding sequence is TGCGCCAGCAGCGGGAGACAGGGGGCCAATTCACCCCTCCACTTT.